This T cell receptor (beta chain) emerged from a study of CD8 T cells in ankylosing spondylitis. CDR3 length equals 15 residues. The V end was cut by 0 bases, the J end by 11 bases, with 17 bases between. The V gene's germline CDR1 is MGHRA and CDR2 YSYEKL. This clonotype was seen a few times. TCRdb ran MiXCR on the 5' RACE reads and lists one entry per CDR3 protein. Of 150,000 to 200,000 distinct CDR3 sequences in the sample, around 10% were seen once. The chain uses TRBV4-1 and TRBJ2-1; no reliable D call. The TCR originated in a male donor with ankylosing spondylitis or in good health (not recorded which). Material: blood, either unsorted or a sorted T cell fraction (not recorded which). The CDR3 region is CASSQEVGINAQQFF. Written as DNA, the CDR3 is TGCGCCAGCAGCCAAGAGGTAGGGATCAACGCCCAGCAGTTCTTC.